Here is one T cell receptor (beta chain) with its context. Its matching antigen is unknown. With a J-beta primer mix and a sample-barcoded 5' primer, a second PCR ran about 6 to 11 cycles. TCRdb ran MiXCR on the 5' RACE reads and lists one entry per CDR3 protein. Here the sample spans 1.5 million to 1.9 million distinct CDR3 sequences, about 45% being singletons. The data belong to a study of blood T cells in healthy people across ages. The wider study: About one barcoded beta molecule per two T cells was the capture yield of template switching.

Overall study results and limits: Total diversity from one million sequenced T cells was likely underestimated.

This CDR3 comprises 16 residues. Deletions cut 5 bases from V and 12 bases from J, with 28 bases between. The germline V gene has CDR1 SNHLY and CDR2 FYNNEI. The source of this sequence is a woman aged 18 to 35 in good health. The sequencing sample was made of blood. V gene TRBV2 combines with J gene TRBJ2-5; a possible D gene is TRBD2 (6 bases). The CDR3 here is CASSLLQPDLGGLEYF. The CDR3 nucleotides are TGTGCCAGCAGTCTTCTCCAACCGGACCTCGGGGGTTTGGAGTACTTC. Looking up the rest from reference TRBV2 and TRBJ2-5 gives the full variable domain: EPEVTQTPSHQVTQMGQEVILRCVPISNHLYFYWYRQILGQKVEFLVSFYNNEISEKSEIFDDQFSVERPDGSNFTLKIRSTKLEDSAMYFCASSLLQPDLGGLEYFGPGTRLLVL.